This T cell receptor beta chain appears in the sequencing data of a study of T cells in Graves' hyperthyroidism and ophthalmopathy. Amplification yielded TCR beta CDR3 regions, with RNA transcripts as the source. HTBI primers were used for first-round RT-PCR of the TCR CDR3. TCRdb recomputed calls from the multiplex PCR reads with MiXCR, one row per CDR3 protein. The sample holds 400,000 to 450,000 distinct CDR3 sequences, roughly 14% seen once. Trimming cost V 9 bases and J 0 bases; bases outside gene matches: 5. Germline V CDR1 and CDR2: MNHNS, SASEGT. The CDR3 consists of 14 residues. This clonotype was counted at least ten times.

The sequencing input was blood. The receptor was isolated from a man between 18 and 29 years old with Graves' ophthalmopathy. The chain links TRBV6-1 to TRBJ2-7; 10 nucleotides align to TRBD2. CDR3 bases: TGTGCCAGTGATCTAGCGGGAGCCTCCTACGAGCAGTACTTC. This sequence encodes CASDLAGASYEQYF.